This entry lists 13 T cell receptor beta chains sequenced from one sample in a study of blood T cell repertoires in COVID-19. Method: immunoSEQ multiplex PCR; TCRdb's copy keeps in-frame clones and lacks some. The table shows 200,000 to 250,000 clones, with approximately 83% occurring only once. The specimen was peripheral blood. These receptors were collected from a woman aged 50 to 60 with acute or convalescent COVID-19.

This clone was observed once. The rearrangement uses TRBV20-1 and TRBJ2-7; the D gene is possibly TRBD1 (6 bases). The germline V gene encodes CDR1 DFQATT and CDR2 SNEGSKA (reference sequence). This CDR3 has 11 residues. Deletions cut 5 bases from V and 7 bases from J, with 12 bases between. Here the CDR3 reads CSAGQFGEQYF. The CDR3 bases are TGCAGTGCTGGACAGTTCGGGGAGCAGTACTTC.

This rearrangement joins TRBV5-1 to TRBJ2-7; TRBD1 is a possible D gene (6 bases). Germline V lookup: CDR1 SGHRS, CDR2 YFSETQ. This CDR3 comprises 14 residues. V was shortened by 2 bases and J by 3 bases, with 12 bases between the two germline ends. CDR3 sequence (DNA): TGCGCCAGCAGCTTTGGGGGCCAAGACTACGAGCAGTACTTC. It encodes CASSFGGQDYEQYF.

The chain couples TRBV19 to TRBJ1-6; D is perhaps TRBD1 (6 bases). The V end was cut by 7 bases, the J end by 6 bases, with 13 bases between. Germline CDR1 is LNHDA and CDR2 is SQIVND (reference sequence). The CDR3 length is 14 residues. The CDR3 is CASTTGHTNSPLHF. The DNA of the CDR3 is TGTGCCAGTACCACGGGACATACTAATTCACCCCTCCACTTT.

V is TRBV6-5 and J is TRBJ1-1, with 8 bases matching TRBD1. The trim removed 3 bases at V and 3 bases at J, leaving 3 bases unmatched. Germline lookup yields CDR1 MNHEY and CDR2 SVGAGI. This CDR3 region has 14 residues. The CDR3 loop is CASSYQGAHTEAFF. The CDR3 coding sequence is TGTGCCAGCAGTTATCAGGGGGCGCACACTGAAGCTTTCTTT.

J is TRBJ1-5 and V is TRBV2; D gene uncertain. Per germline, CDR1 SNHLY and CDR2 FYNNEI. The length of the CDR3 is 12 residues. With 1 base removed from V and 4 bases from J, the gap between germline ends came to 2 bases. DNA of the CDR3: TGTGCCAGCAGTGAAGTAAATCAGCCCCAGCATTTT. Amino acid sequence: CASSEVNQPQHF.

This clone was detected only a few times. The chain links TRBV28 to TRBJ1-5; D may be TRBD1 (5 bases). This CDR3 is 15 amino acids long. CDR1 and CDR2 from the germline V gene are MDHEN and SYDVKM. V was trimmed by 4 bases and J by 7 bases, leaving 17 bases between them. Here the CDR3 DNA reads TGTGCCAGCAGTTGGGGCAGGGCCGACCCCCAGCCCCAGCATTTT. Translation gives CASSWGRADPQPQHF.

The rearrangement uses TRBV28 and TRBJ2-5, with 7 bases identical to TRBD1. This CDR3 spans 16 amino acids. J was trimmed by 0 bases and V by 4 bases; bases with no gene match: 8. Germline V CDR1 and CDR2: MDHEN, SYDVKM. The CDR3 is CASSWLGTVNQETQYF. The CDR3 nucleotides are TGTGCCAGCAGTTGGCTCGGGACAGTCAACCAAGAGACCCAGTACTTC. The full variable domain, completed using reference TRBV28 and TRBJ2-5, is DVKVTQSSRYLVKRTGEKVFLECVQDMDHENMFWYRQDPGLGLRLIYFSYDVKMKEKGDIPEGYSVSREKKERFSLILESASTNQTSMYLCASSWLGTVNQETQYFGPGTRLLVL.

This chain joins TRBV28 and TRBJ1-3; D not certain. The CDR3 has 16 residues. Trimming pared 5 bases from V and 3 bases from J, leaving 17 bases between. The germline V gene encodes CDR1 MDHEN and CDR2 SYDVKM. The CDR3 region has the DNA TGTGCCAGCAGTACCGGGGAGGGTAGAATTGGAAACACCATATATTTT. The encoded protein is CASSTGEGRIGNTIYF.

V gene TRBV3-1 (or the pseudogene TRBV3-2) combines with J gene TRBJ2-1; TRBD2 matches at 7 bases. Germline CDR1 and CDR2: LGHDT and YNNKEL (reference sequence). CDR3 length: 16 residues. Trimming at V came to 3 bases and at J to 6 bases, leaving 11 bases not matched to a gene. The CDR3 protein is CASSHESTRGVNEQFF. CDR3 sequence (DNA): TGTGCCAGCAGCCACGAAAGTACCCGGGGGGTCAATGAGCAGTTCTTC.

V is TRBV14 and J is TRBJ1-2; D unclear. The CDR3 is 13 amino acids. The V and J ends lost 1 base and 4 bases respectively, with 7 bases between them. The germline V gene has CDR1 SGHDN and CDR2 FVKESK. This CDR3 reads CASSQVGVYGYTF. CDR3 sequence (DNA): TGTGCCAGCAGCCAAGTTGGAGTCTATGGCTACACCTTC.

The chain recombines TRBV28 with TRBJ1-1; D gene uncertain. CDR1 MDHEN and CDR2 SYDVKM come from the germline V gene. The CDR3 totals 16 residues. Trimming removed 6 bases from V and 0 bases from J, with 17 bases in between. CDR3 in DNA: TGTGCCAGCAGCGCCGTCCGGGGTTGGGTGAACACTGAAGCTTTCTTT. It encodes CASSAVRGWVNTEAFF. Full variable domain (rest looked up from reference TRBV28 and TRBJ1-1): DVKVTQSSRYLVKRTGEKVFLECVQDMDHENMFWYRQDPGLGLRLIYFSYDVKMKEKGDIPEGYSVSREKKERFSLILESASTNQTSMYLCASSAVRGWVNTEAFFGQGTRLTVV.

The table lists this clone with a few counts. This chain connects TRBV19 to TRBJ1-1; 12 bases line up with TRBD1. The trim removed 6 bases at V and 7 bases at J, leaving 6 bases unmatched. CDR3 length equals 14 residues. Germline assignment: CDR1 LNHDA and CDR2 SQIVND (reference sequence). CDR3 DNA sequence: TGTGCCAGTAGACTGGGACAGGGGGCGATTGAAGCTTTCTTT. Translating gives CASRLGQGAIEAFF.

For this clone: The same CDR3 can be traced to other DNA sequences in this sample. CDR3: CATSRAGQGSNQPQHF. The CDR3 DNA sequence: TGTGCCACCAGCAGAGCGGGACAGGGGAGCAATCAGCCCCAGCATTTT. The rearrangement joins TRBV15 to TRBJ1-5; 10 bases agree with TRBD1. The J segment lost 1 base and the V segment lost 1 base, leaving 1 base of the junction unmatched. This CDR3 is built from 16 residues. Germline V gene lookup returns CDR1 LNHNV and CDR2 YYDKDF (reference sequence).